One TCR beta chain is described in this entry. Its antigen remains unidentified. Generated by immunoSEQ multiplex PCR, the TCRdb table keeps only in-frame clones and is missing some. The sample consists of roughly 130,000 clones, about nine tenths of them appearing once. This record comes from a study of T cell responses to AZD1222 COVID-19 vaccine. Findings and limits, study-wide: Clonal diversity may have been underestimated in mostly white British donors. With dominance at 160-218 and 743-854, vaccine-associated CD4 TCRs spanned spike. Repertoire sampling happened only post peak T cell response. Vaccination with two AZD1222 doses was followed by a rise in Spike-specific TCR breadth and depth.

The receptor was isolated from an adult in good health. The sequencing used peripheral blood, collected on day 0 of AZD1222 vaccination.

This CDR3 reads CASSYEPVGSPLHF. CDR3 DNA: TGTGCCAGCAGTTACGAGCCAGTGGGCTCACCCCTCCACTTT. The V and J genes are TRBV6-5 and TRBJ1-6; D gene ambiguous. Germline values: CDR1 MNHEY, CDR2 SVGAGI. The CDR3 spans 14 residues. The ends were cut back, 2 bases at V and 10 bases at J, with 12 bases in the middle.